Shown below are 15 T cell receptor beta chains from a single sample sequenced in a study of cytomegalovirus exposure and HLA in healthy donors. Researchers ran the PCR with 60 Vbeta and 13 Jbeta primers. Profiling relied on immunoSEQ multiplex PCR, and the TCRdb table lists in-frame clones only, not all of them. The data hold about 160,000 clones, with 80% to 90% observed a single time. Sequenced material: PBMCs. The receptors shown here come from a woman younger than 35 in good health and CMV-seronegative.

This chain links TRBV6-1 with TRBJ2-6; D not resolved. Deletions cut 6 bases from V and 1 base from J, with 4 bases between. Germline values: CDR1 MNHNS, CDR2 SASEGT. The CDR3 loop spans 13 amino acids. The CDR3 bases are TGTGCCAGCAGGGAGTCTGGGGCCAACGTCCTGACTTTC. Translated: CASRESGANVLTF.

CDR3 coding DNA: TGTGCCAGCAGCCCCCGGGGGAGTGGAACAGATACGCAGTATTTT. Residues: CASSPRGSGTDTQYF. This chain uses TRBV9 with TRBJ2-3; D might be TRBD2 (6 bases). The CDR3 runs 15 residues. Trimming cost V 4 bases and J 3 bases, with 15 bases left between them. Germline V lookup: CDR1 SGDLS, CDR2 YYNGEE.

The chain uses TRBV6-5 and TRBJ2-7; 9 positions agree with TRBD1. This CDR3 comprises 14 residues. Germline assignment: CDR1 MNHEY and CDR2 SVGAGI. J lost 3 bases, V lost 6 bases, and 6 bases had no gene match. The CDR3 bases are TGTGCCAGCAGCTCGGACAGGGGTAGCTACGAGCAGTACTTC. Amino acid sequence: CASSSDRGSYEQYF.

This clone was counted once. The chain has TRBV5-1 and TRBJ2-1; 10 positions agree with TRBD2. After removal of 4 bases from V and 9 bases from J, the junction contained 10 bases not matched to a gene. From germline, CDR1 is SGHRS and CDR2 YFSETQ. This CDR3 has 15 amino acids. CDR3 loop: CASSPRTSGGPEQFF. The CDR3 bases are TGCGCCAGCAGCCCCAGGACTAGCGGTGGGCCTGAGCAGTTCTTC.

The sample holds a few counts of this clone. The genes are TRBV28 and TRBJ1-2; D not resolved. V gave up 8 bases and J gave up 4 bases, with 8 bases separating them. The CDR3 is 11 amino acids. Germline V CDR1 and CDR2: MDHEN, SYDVKM. CDR3 amino acids: CASSSRYGYTF. The CDR3 DNA reads as TGTGCCAGCTCTAGCCGCTATGGCTACACCTTC.

The rearrangement joins TRBV29-1 to TRBJ2-5, with 15 bases fitting TRBD2. In germline, CDR1 is SQVTM, CDR2 ANQGSEA. The CDR3 consists of 19 residues. V lost 4 bases, J lost 1 base, and 13 bases stayed unmatched. In DNA, the CDR3 is TGCAGCGTTGCGGGGGGACTAGCGGGAGGAAATGGGGGCCAAGAGACCCAGTACTTC. Translated: CSVAGGLAGGNGGQETQYF.

This clone was seen a few times. This chain uses TRBV27 with TRBJ2-1; D possibly corresponds to TRBD2 (7 bases). Germline loops: CDR1 MNHEY, CDR2 SMNVEV (reference sequence). V was pared by 5 bases and J by 8 bases, with 13 bases between. CDR3 length: 13 residues. The CDR3 protein is CASSPWGGDEQFF. The CDR3 nucleotides read TGTGCCAGCAGTCCCTGGGGGGGCGATGAGCAGTTCTTC.

This clone was detected only once. The J gene is TRBJ2-1, the V gene TRBV7-5; TRBD2, the table's D call, was not compared with the DNA. TRBV7-5 has pseudogene status. The CDR3 length is 11 residues. The CDR3 sequence is CARSYGWEQFF. CDR3 bases: TGTGCCAGAAGCTACGGTTGGGAGCAGTTCTTC.

This chain joins TRBV28 and TRBJ1-1, with D possibly TRBD1 on 6 matching bases. From germline, CDR1 is MDHEN and CDR2 SYDVKM. Trimming removed 5 bases from V and 8 bases from J, with 12 bases in between. The CDR3 contains 12 residues. The CDR3 protein is CASSAGTLEAFF. The DNA of the CDR3 is TGTGCCAGCAGTGCCGGGACATTAGAAGCTTTCTTT.

The chain links TRBV2 to TRBJ1-5, with D possibly matching TRBD1 (5 bases). Trimming cost V 6 bases and J 2 bases, with 14 bases left between them. The CDR3 has 15 residues. Germline values: CDR1 SNHLY, CDR2 FYNNEI. In DNA, the CDR3 is TGTGCCAGCAGGGGACGGGAGACGGGCAATCAGCCCCAGCATTTT. Protein sequence: CASRGRETGNQPQHF.

The V gene is TRBV5-1, the J gene TRBJ1-3; TRBD1 is a possible D gene (6 bases). Germline CDR1 SGHRS, CDR2 YFSETQ. The CDR3 sequence is 16 residues long. Trimming took 4 bases from V and 0 from J, leaving 14 bases between them. CDR3 region: CASSADSRYSGNTIYF. The DNA of the CDR3 is TGCGCCAGCAGCGCGGACAGCCGATACTCTGGAAACACCATATATTTT. Based on the CDR3 plus reference TRBV5-1 and TRBJ1-3, the full variable domain is KAGVTQTPRYLIKTRGQQVTLSCSPISGHRSVSWYQQTPGQGLQFLFEYFSETQRNKGNFPGRFSGRQFSNSRSEMNVSTLELGDSALYLCASSADSRYSGNTIYFGEGSWLTVV.

The CDR3 here is CASSFSSRQNTEAFF. The CDR3 nucleotides read TGTGCCAGCAGTTTTTCATCCAGGCAGAACACTGAAGCTTTCTTT. The chain recombines TRBV27 with TRBJ1-1; D unresolved. Looked up from germline, CDR1 is MNHEY and CDR2 is SMNVEV (reference sequence). Trimming took 3 bases from V and 1 from J, leaving 12 bases between them. CDR3 length: 15 amino acids.

The chain links TRBV4-1 to TRBJ2-3; 7 bases are a match to TRBD2. V lost 0 bases to trimming and J lost 0 bases; unmatched junction nucleotides: 9. Germline V CDR1 and CDR2: MGHRA, YSYEKL. This CDR3 comprises 18 residues. DNA for the CDR3: TGCGCCAGCAGCCAAGAAGCGTCTAGCGGAATTAGCACAGATACGCAGTATTTT. Translating gives CASSQEASSGISTDTQYF.

This clone was seen only a few times. This specimen includes other DNA sequences encoding the same CDR3. This chain uses TRBV19 with TRBJ1-5; 9 bases are a match to TRBD1. The CDR3 covers 16 residues. Germline V gene lookup returns CDR1 LNHDA and CDR2 SQIVND (reference sequence). After removal of 4 bases from V and 1 base from J, the junction contained 5 bases not matched to a gene. CDR3 sequence reads: CASSTRTGVSNQPQHF. DNA of the CDR3: TGTGCCAGTAGTACCCGGACAGGGGTAAGCAATCAGCCCCAGCATTTT.

The chain links TRBV18 to TRBJ2-7; no definite D call. The CDR3 sequence is 15 residues long. Trimming took 0 bases from V and 5 from J, leaving 14 bases between them. Per the germline V gene, CDR1 is KGHSH and CDR2 is LQKENI. CDR3 coding DNA: TGTGCCAGCTCACCACCCGGTCGAAGTCAGGACGAGCAGTACTTC. This encodes CASSPPGRSQDEQYF. The full variable domain, with the rest looked up from reference TRBV18 and TRBJ2-7, is NAGVMQNPRHLVRRRGQEARLRCSPMKGHSHVYWYRQLPEEGLKFMVYLQKENIIDESGMPKERFSAEFPKEGPSILRIQQVVRGDSAAYFCASSPPGRSQDEQYFGPGTRLTVT.